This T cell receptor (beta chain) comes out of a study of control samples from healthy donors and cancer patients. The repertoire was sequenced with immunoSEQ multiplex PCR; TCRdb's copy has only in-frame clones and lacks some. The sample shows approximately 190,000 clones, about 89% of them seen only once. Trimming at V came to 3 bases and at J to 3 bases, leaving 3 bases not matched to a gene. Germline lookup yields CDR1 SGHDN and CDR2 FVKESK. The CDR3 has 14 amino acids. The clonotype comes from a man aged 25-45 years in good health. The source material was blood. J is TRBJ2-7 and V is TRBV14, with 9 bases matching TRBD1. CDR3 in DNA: TGTGCCAGCAGCCACATGGGACAGGGCTACGAGCAGTACTTC. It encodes CASSHMGQGYEQYF.